The clone carrying this TCR beta chain was picked up many times. Assay used: immunoSEQ multiplex PCR; TCRdb lists only in-frame clones, some missing. The sample shows 50,000 to 80,000 clones, 65% to 80% of them seen only once. This specimen comes from a study of blood T cell repertoires in COVID-19. The CDR3 has 14 amino acids. Looked up from germline, CDR1 is MNHEY and CDR2 is SVGAGI. The V and J ends lost 4 bases and 0 bases respectively, with 7 bases between them. The clonotype was recovered from a human donor in a cohort sampled during active COVID-19. The sample comprised peripheral blood. This rearrangement joins TRBV6-5 to TRBJ1-3; D unclear. CDR3 residues: CASSSVISGNTIYF. The CDR3 nucleotides are TGTGCCAGCAGTTCGGTTATCTCTGGAAACACCATATATTTT.